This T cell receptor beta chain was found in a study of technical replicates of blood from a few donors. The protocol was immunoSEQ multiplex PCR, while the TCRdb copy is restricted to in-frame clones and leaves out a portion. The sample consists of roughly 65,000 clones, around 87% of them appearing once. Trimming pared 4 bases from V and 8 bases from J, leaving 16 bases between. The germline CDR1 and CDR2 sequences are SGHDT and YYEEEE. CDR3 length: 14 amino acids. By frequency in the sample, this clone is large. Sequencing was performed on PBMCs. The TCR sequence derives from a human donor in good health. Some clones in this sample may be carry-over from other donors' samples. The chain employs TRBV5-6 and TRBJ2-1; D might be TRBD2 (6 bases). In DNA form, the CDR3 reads TGTGCCAGCAGCCCTGGACTACCCAACGATGAGCAGTTCTTC. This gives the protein CASSPGLPNDEQFF.